The clone carrying this TCR beta chain was seen many times. This record belongs to a study of regulatory T cells in long-lasting Graves disease. Documented time point: persistent/refractory GD, antithyroid drugs over 5 years with positive TRAb. Generation of the TCR library employed RNA extracted from PBMCs. In building TCR beta libraries, iRepertoire HTBI primers were used together with Arm-PCR of CDR3 regions. One entry per CDR3 protein results from TCRdb running MiXCR on the multiplex PCR reads. Here the sample spans approximately 690,000 distinct CDR3 sequences, around 32% being singletons. The sequences come from peripheral blood mononuclear cells (PBMCs), collected when the disease was refractory, from a patient treated with antithyroid drugs. The TCR was taken from a female donor with Graves disease.

The CDR3: CASSPERELVNYEQYF. In nucleotides, the CDR3 is TGTGCCAGCAGTCCCGAGCGGGAGCTGGTAAACTACGAGCAGTACTTC. The J gene is TRBJ2-7, the V gene TRBV28, with 8 bases identical to TRBD2. Germline V CDR1 and CDR2: MDHEN, SYDVKM. The CDR3 length is 16 residues. V was clipped by 5 bases and J by 3 bases; unmatched bases: 12.